This record concerns one T cell receptor (beta chain) sequence. Antigen: not known. The CDR3 covers 13 residues. CDR1 and CDR2 from the germline V gene are GTSNPN and SVGIG (reference sequence). This specimen belongs to a study of CXCR3-negative and CXCR3-positive naive CD8 T cells. Findings and limits, study-wide: Both naive subsets showed comparably high diversity, and memory CD8+ cells showed much lower diversity. Naive cells with CXCR3 showed TRB CDR3s that were more hydrophobic than those in CXCR3-negative naive cells.

Libraries were UMI-labeled 5' RACE TRB cDNA. TCRdb reprocessed the 5' RACE reads and reports one entry per CDR3 protein, with no DNA. Here the sample table reports 140,000 to 150,000 distinct CDR3 sequences. This sequence was found in a human donor in good health. Some clones in this sample may be carry-over from other donors' samples. The sample consisted of naive CXCR3+ CD8+ T cells from blood. This sample's subset: CD45RO-CCR7+CD27+CD95- naive CD8+ T cells expressing CXCR3 (TNR3+). This chain links TRBV30 with TRBJ1-1. The CDR3 is CAWDGRMNTEAFF.